This T cell receptor (beta chain) emerged from a study of cytomegalovirus exposure and HLA in healthy donors. PCR was performed using 60 Vbeta and 13 Jbeta primers. As processed by the authors: There were about 80 million unique TCR beta chains by a later count, and about 12 million of them were shared. Only in-frame clones appear in the TCRdb table, and some are missing; sequencing was by immunoSEQ multiplex PCR. V, J and clone size derive from that table, while D and trimming were established from the DNA sequence. This listing includes approximately 79,000 clones. General observations from the study: 87-base-pair reads could not separate some V segments, including TRBV6-2 and TRBV6-3. Cytomegalovirus association was assigned to over 150 TCR beta chains. V- and J-gene trimming in TCR beta was tied to a missense DCLRE1C variant by an analysis performed later.

The CDR3 sequence is 14 residues long. Between the trimmed V and J ends, which lost 6 bases and 6 bases, there was a span of 15 bases. The germline V gene encodes CDR1 MNHNY and CDR2 SVGAGI (reference sequence). Comments on this clone: Its specificity is not known.

The chain combines TRBV6-6 with TRBJ1-5; no clear D gene. This receptor was obtained from a boy aged 5 to 17 in good health and CMV-seronegative. Sequencing used PBMCs. The chain's CDR3 is CASSNLGRGQPQHF. The CDR3 DNA follows: TGTGCCAGCAGCAACCTTGGCCGGGGTCAGCCCCAGCATTTT.